The 31 T cell receptor beta chains reported below all come from one sample, sequenced in a study of blood T cell repertoires in COVID-19. Assay used: immunoSEQ multiplex PCR; TCRdb lists only in-frame clones, some missing. The sample has 220,000 or so clones, around 89% seen once. The source material was PBMCs or T cells enriched from blood (not recorded which). The receptor set was obtained from a woman aged 18-29 years in a cohort exposed to, infected with or recovered from COVID-19 (not recorded which).

The chain links TRBV28 to TRBJ2-7; D is possibly TRBD1 (5 bases). Trimming took off 7 bases at V and 3 bases at J, with 13 bases between the two ends. CDR3 length: 13 amino acids. Germline lookup yields CDR1 MDHEN and CDR2 SYDVKM. CDR3 DNA: TGTGCCAGCACTACCCAGGGTAGCTACGAGCAGTACTTC. Protein product: CASTTQGSYEQYF.

This chain links TRBV3-1 (or the pseudogene TRBV3-2) with TRBJ1-5; a possible D gene is TRBD1 (5 bases). Germline CDR1 LGHDT, CDR2 YNNKEL (reference sequence). Trimming removed 4 bases from V and 5 bases from J, with 15 bases in between. This CDR3 spans 15 amino acids. The CDR3 nucleotides are TGTGCCAGCAGCCTGAATTCGGACACCTATCAGCCCCAGCATTTT. It is translated as CASSLNSDTYQPQHF.

CDR3 in amino acids: CASSQFRGPRLINQPQHF. The CDR3 DNA reads as TGTGCCAGCAGCCAATTCAGGGGCCCGAGGCTGATCAATCAGCCCCAGCATTTT. The J gene is TRBJ1-5, the V gene TRBV16, with D possibly TRBD1 on 6 matching bases. V lost 1 base, J lost 3 bases, and 19 bases lay in between. Germline V gives CDR1 KGHSY, CDR2 FQNENV. The CDR3 is 18 amino acids. Filled out from reference TRBV16 and TRBJ1-5, the complete variable domain reads GEEVAQTPKHLVRGEGQKAKLYCAPIKGHSYVFWYQQVLKNEFKFLISFQNENVFDETGMPKERFSAKCLPNSPCSLEIQATKLEDSAVYFCASSQFRGPRLINQPQHFGDGTRLSIL.

This chain connects TRBV19 to TRBJ2-7; the D gene is possibly TRBD1 (5 bases). The length of the CDR3 is 13 residues. Germline V gene lookup returns CDR1 LNHDA and CDR2 SQIVND (reference sequence). V lost 4 bases and J 3 bases, leaving 10 bases between the germline ends. CDR3: CASSTDTFYEQYF. The CDR3 DNA sequence: TGTGCCAGTAGTACGGACACCTTCTACGAGCAGTACTTC. The whole variable domain, filled in from reference TRBV19 and TRBJ2-7, reads DGGITQSPKYLFRKEGQNVTLSCEQNLNHDAMYWYRQDPGQGLRLIYYSQIVNDFQKGDIAEGYSVSREKKESFPLTVTSAQKNPTAFYLCASSTDTFYEQYFGPGTRLTVT.

The V call is TRBV7-2, the J call TRBJ2-6; a weak D match, TRBD2 (5 bases). The germline gives CDR1 SGHTA, CDR2 FQGNSA. Trimming stripped 3 bases from V and 0 bases from J, with 6 bases between. This CDR3 is built from 15 residues. CDR3 region: CASSFGNSGANVLTF. CDR3 sequence (DNA): TGTGCCAGCAGCTTCGGGAACTCTGGGGCCAACGTCCTGACTTTC.

V usage is TRBV6-1 and J usage is TRBJ1-5, with 7 nucleotides matching TRBD1. Trimming took 2 bases from V and 7 from J; bases not matched to a gene: 11. Germline V gives CDR1 MNHNS, CDR2 SASEGT. This CDR3 has 16 residues. The CDR3 region has the DNA TGTGCCAGCAGTGAAATGGGCAGGGGGGTCTGGCAGCCCCAGCATTTT. This codes for CASSEMGRGVWQPQHF.

The gene calls are TRBV4-1 and TRBJ2-3; D gene uncertain. Trimming removed 0 bases at V and 1 base at J, with 14 bases between. The CDR3 contains 17 residues. The germline CDR1 and CDR2 sequences are MGHRA and YSYEKL. DNA for the CDR3: TGCGCCAGCAGCCAAGAGGCCCCCCTCGCGGGCACAGATACGCAGTATTTT. It codes for CASSQEAPLAGTDTQYF.

This clone was recorded once. The CDR3 loop reads CASSLSPTGVNEQFF. CDR3 nucleotide sequence: TGTGCCAGCAGTTTAAGCCCAACAGGGGTCAATGAGCAGTTCTTC. The chain employs TRBV27 and TRBJ2-1; 7 bases map to TRBD1. With 2 bases clipped from V and 6 bases from J, the junction kept 7 bases outside the gene matches. There are 15 residues in the CDR3. CDR1 is MNHEY and CDR2 is SMNVEV in the germline V gene (reference sequence).

V is TRBV28 and J is TRBJ2-5; 8 bases are shared with TRBD1. The V gene's germline CDR1 is MDHEN and CDR2 SYDVKM. The V gene end was trimmed by 7 bases and the J gene end by 3 bases; junction bases not matched to a gene: 16. This CDR3 has 17 residues. In DNA form, the CDR3 reads TGTGCCAGCAATAACATTTTCGGACAGGGTGGCGAAGAGACCCAGTACTTC. It is translated as CASNNIFGQGGEETQYF.

V usage is TRBV7-2 and J usage is TRBJ1-2; 7 bases are a match to TRBD1. The germline V gene encodes CDR1 SGHTA and CDR2 FQGNSA. Trimming removed 3 bases from V and 3 bases from J; junction bases left unmatched: 4. The length of the CDR3 is 14 residues. The CDR3 region is CASSFAGQYYGYTF. For the CDR3, the DNA is TGTGCCAGCAGCTTCGCGGGACAGTACTATGGCTACACCTTC.

The chain has TRBV12-3 or TRBV12-4 and TRBJ1-2, with a possible D match to TRBD1 (6 bases). This CDR3 has 13 amino acids. Trimming shortened V by 1 base and J by 5 bases, and 8 bases separated the two germline ends. CDR3 in DNA: TGTGCCAGCAGTTTAGAGGGACATTATGGCTACACCTTC. Translated, it gives CASSLEGHYGYTF.

The V call is TRBV15, the J call TRBJ1-2, with D hard to call. With 0 bases removed from V and 8 bases from J, the gap between germline ends came to 16 bases. Germline values: CDR1 LNHNV, CDR2 YYDKDF (reference sequence). The CDR3 length is 15 residues. The CDR3 DNA is TGTGCCACCAGCAGAGATCCGGGTGACTGGAACGGCTACACCTTC. It translates to CATSRDPGDWNGYTF.

This chain uses TRBV9 with TRBJ1-3; no clear D gene. The CDR3 has 16 amino acids. V lost 1 base to trimming and J lost 0 bases, with 11 bases between them. Germline CDR1 and CDR2: SGDLS and YYNGEE. DNA for the CDR3: TGTGCCAGCAGCGTAAATACGGGGAGCTCTGGAAACACCATATATTTT. Translation gives CASSVNTGSSGNTIYF.

The CDR3 DNA is TGTGCCACCAGTGACACGGGACTAGCGGGAGCGGGCACCGGGGAGCTGTTTTTT. Its translation is CATSDTGLAGAGTGELFF. The V and J genes are TRBV24-1 and TRBJ2-2; 14 bases are shared with TRBD2. The CDR3 loop spans 18 amino acids. Germline V gene lookup returns CDR1 KGHDR and CDR2 SFDVKD. J gave up 4 bases and V 4 bases, and 7 bases lay outside the gene matches.

The chain uses TRBV6-6 and TRBJ1-3, with 7 bases identical to TRBD1. The germline CDR1 and CDR2 sequences are MNHNY and SVGAGI (reference sequence). The trim removed 3 bases at V and 10 bases at J, leaving 6 bases unmatched. The CDR3 is made up of 13 amino acids. CDR3 residues: CASSYTTGETIYF. For the CDR3, the DNA is TGTGCCAGCAGTTATACAACAGGGGAAACCATATATTTT.

This clone was seen only once. The chain has TRBV5-1 and TRBJ2-1; perhaps TRBD1 as D (7 bases). The CDR3 totals 16 residues. Trimming stripped 1 base from V and 4 bases from J, with 15 bases between. The germline CDR1 and CDR2 sequences are SGHRS and YFSETQ. The CDR3 protein is CASSLTLAGGYNEQFF. In DNA form, the CDR3 reads TGCGCCAGCAGCTTGACGCTGGCAGGGGGGTACAATGAGCAGTTCTTC. Based on the CDR3 plus reference TRBV5-1 and TRBJ2-1, the full variable domain is KAGVTQTPRYLIKTRGQQVTLSCSPISGHRSVSWYQQTPGQGLQFLFEYFSETQRNKGNFPGRFSGRQFSNSRSEMNVSTLELGDSALYLCASSLTLAGGYNEQFFGPGTRLTVL.

The genes are TRBV5-6 and TRBJ2-7; D remains unclear. Deletions cut 0 bases from V and 0 bases from J, with 10 bases between. The CDR3 extends over 15 amino acids. The germline CDR1 and CDR2 sequences are SGHDT and YYEEEE. The CDR3 nucleotides read TGTGCCAGCAGCTTGGGATACTCCCTCTCCTACGAGCAGTACTTC. Residues: CASSLGYSLSYEQYF. Drawing the rest from reference TRBV5-6 and TRBJ2-7, the complete variable domain is DAGVTQSPTHLIKTRGQQVTLRCSPKSGHDTVSWYQQALGQGPQFIFQYYEEEERQRGNFPDRFSGHQFPNYSSELNVNALLLGDSALYLCASSLGYSLSYEQYFGPGTRLTVT.

The chain joins TRBV7-8 to TRBJ2-1; the D gene is possibly TRBD2 (5 bases). Between the trimmed V and J ends, which lost 1 base and 4 bases, there was a span of 8 bases. Germline CDR1 reads SGHVS; CDR2 reads FQNEAQ. This CDR3 spans 14 amino acids. CDR3 DNA: TGTGCCAGCAGCTTAGGGGAGCCTTACAATGAGCAGTTCTTC. Encoded protein: CASSLGEPYNEQFF.

The genes are TRBV25-1 and TRBJ2-1; 10 bases map to TRBD2. Germline values: CDR1 MGHDK, CDR2 SYGVNS. This CDR3 contains 14 residues. V gave up 7 bases and J gave up 8 bases; unmatched junction bases: 8. CDR3 sequence: CASTLAGEVDEQFF. Written as DNA, the CDR3 is TGTGCCAGCACTCTAGCGGGAGAGGTCGATGAGCAGTTCTTC.

This rearrangement joins TRBV29-1 to TRBJ2-7; TRBD1 might be the D (5 bases). There are 12 residues in the CDR3. CDR1 and CDR2 (germline): SQVTM, ANQGSEA. V was clipped by 5 bases and J by 6 bases, with 14 bases between them. The CDR3 DNA sequence: TGCAGCGTTATGACAGATCGCCTCGAGCAGTACTTC. As protein: CSVMTDRLEQYF.

This chain uses TRBV21-1 with TRBJ1-6. TRBV21-1 is a listed pseudogene. This CDR3 has 16 residues. In DNA, the CDR3 is TGTGCCCACCGCCTTTCGGGTGTGAGGAATAATTCACCCCTCCACTTT. Translation: CAHRLSGVRNNSPLHF.

This clone was detected a few times. This rearrangement joins TRBV2 to TRBJ1-2; D not resolved. CDR1 SNHLY and CDR2 FYNNEI come from the germline V gene. The CDR3 consists of 12 residues. With 8 bases removed from V and 8 bases from J, the gap between germline ends came to 15 bases. DNA for the CDR3: TGTGCCAGCGGGAGGACGGCCTGGGGCTACACCTTC. Its translation: CASGRTAWGYTF.

The chain has TRBV7-9 and TRBJ2-3; TRBD1 aligns across 7 bases. Germline CDR1 is SEHNR and CDR2 is FQNEAQ (reference sequence). The ends lost 1 base at V and 0 bases at J; junction bases unmatched: 7. The CDR3 extends over 17 amino acids. The CDR3 sequence: CASSLVRGPPSTDTQYF. CDR3 in DNA: TGTGCCAGCAGCTTAGTAAGGGGGCCCCCTAGCACAGATACGCAGTATTTT.

A remark on this clone: In the same sample, other DNA sequences code for this CDR3. The CDR3 DNA reads TGTGCCAGCAGCCTAGCGGGAGGGTACAATGAGCAGTTCTTC. Translated: CASSLAGGYNEQFF. V is TRBV7-3 and J is TRBJ2-1; 12 bases line up with TRBD2. The CDR3 runs 14 residues. Trimming cost V 5 bases and J 4 bases; bases outside gene matches: 0. The germline V gene encodes CDR1 SGHTA and CDR2 FQGTGA. Filled out from reference TRBV7-3 and TRBJ2-1, the complete variable domain reads GAGVSQTPSNKVTEKGKYVELRCDPISGHTALYWYRQSLGQGPEFLIYFQGTGAADDSGLPNDRFFAVRPEGSVSTLKIQRTERGDSAVYLCASSLAGGYNEQFFGPGTRLTVL.

The chain links TRBV19 to TRBJ2-2; 9 bases are a match to TRBD1. This CDR3 region has 15 residues. CDR1 is LNHDA, CDR2 SQIVND, per germline (reference sequence). Trimming at V came to 8 bases and at J to 1 base, leaving 5 bases not matched to a gene. In nucleotides, the CDR3 is TGTGCCAGTTTACCGGGACAGGGGAACACCGGGGAGCTGTTTTTT. The encoded protein is CASLPGQGNTGELFF. Filled out from reference TRBV19 and TRBJ2-2, the complete variable domain reads DGGITQSPKYLFRKEGQNVTLSCEQNLNHDAMYWYRQDPGQGLRLIYYSQIVNDFQKGDIAEGYSVSREKKESFPLTVTSAQKNPTAFYLCASLPGQGNTGELFFGEGSRLTVL.

V gene TRBV27 combines with J gene TRBJ1-2; 8 nucleotides align to TRBD1. Germline CDR1 MNHEY, CDR2 SMNVEV (reference sequence). The CDR3 sequence is 15 residues long. J lost 6 bases, V lost 3 bases, and 9 bases had no gene match. The CDR3 spells CASSFNPDRDNGYTF. The CDR3 coding sequence is TGTGCCAGCAGTTTCAACCCGGACAGGGACAATGGCTACACCTTC.

The chain joins TRBV5-1 to TRBJ1-2, with TRBD1 as a possible D gene (5 bases). From germline, CDR1 is SGHRS and CDR2 YFSETQ. The V end lost 8 bases, the J end lost 4 bases, and 18 bases lay between the germline ends. This CDR3 region has 14 residues. CDR3 DNA: TGCGCCAGTCAAAGAGACAGTGGGTCCTATGGCTACACCTTC. This translates into CASQRDSGSYGYTF.

The table lists this clone with a count of one. This chain connects TRBV9 to TRBJ1-2; TRBD1 aligns across 7 bases. The V segment lost 1 base and the J segment 2 bases; nucleotides outside the gene matches: 5. CDR3 length: 15 amino acids. Germline CDR1 SGDLS, CDR2 YYNGEE. CDR3 residues: CASSVLATGNYGYTF. In DNA form, the CDR3 reads TGTGCCAGCAGCGTATTGGCGACAGGGAACTATGGCTACACCTTC.

The chain links TRBV24-1 to TRBJ1-2; D not resolved. CDR1 and CDR2 (germline): KGHDR, SFDVKD. The V end was cut by 1 base, the J end by 4 bases, with 6 bases between. The CDR3 is 13 residues long. CDR3 in amino acids: CATSDFTFYGYTF. The CDR3 bases are TGTGCCACCAGTGATTTTACATTCTATGGCTACACCTTC.

The rearrangement uses TRBV18 and TRBJ2-2; tentatively, D is TRBD1 (6 bases). Per germline, CDR1 KGHSH and CDR2 LQKENI. CDR3 length equals 15 residues. Trimming took 4 bases from V and 6 from J, leaving 15 bases between them. CDR3 sequence reads: CASSRTTTGPGELFF. In nucleotides, the CDR3 is TGTGCCAGCTCACGTACCACCACAGGGCCCGGGGAGCTGTTTTTT.

The chain is built from TRBV4-2 and TRBJ2-1; D is perhaps TRBD2 (8 bases). In germline, CDR1 is LGHNA, CDR2 YNFKEQ. The CDR3 loop spans 16 amino acids. Trimming cost V 3 bases and J 9 bases, with 21 bases left between them. The DNA for the CDR3 is TGTGCCAGCAGCCACCCCCAGGGGGGGACTAGGCCTGAGCAGTTCTTC. This translates into CASSHPQGGTRPEQFF.